What follows are 10 T cell receptor beta chains derived from one specimen sequenced in a study of T cells in Graves' hyperthyroidism and ophthalmopathy (dated by TCRdb to the late 2010s). The library was built by means of multiplex PCR. The data were produced on an Illumina HiSeq 2000. The TCR beta CDR3 regions were amplified from the RNA transcripts. The TCR CDR3 was subjected to a first round of RT-PCR using the HTBI primer set and the Qiagen OneStep RT-PCR kit. Using fastp trimming at Q25 and MiXCR clonotype assembly, TCRdb reanalyzed the public sequencing data and kept in-frame beta chains. Merged by CDR3 protein, the rows form single entries marked with the most common genes and DNA. Present in this sample are hundreds of thousands of distinct CDR3 sequences, roughly 15% of which were seen just once. The ten largest account for around 26% of the sample. Sequenced input: blood. The receptors derive from a woman aged 18-29 years with Graves' ophthalmopathy.

This clonotype was seen at least ten times. V and J are TRBV15 and TRBJ2-5; D not resolved. This CDR3 has 15 residues. Germline V gene data show CDR1 as LNHNV and CDR2 as YYDKDF (reference sequence). Trimming pared 3 bases from V and 5 bases from J, leaving 16 bases between. CDR3 sequence: CATSRNPGPGETQYF. For the CDR3, the DNA is TGTGCCACCAGCAGGAACCCGGGCCCCGGGGAGACCCAGTACTTC.

This clonotype has ten or more counts. J is TRBJ2-7 and V is TRBV11-2, with TRBD2 identical over 11 bases. The CDR3 runs 20 residues. V trimming: 2 bases; J trimming: 6 bases; junction bases outside the gene matches: 21. Per the germline V gene, CDR1 is SGHAT and CDR2 is FQNNGV. The CDR3 protein is CASSLITFSSGRAASSEQYF. The CDR3 nucleotides read TGTGCCAGCAGCTTAATAACGTTTAGTAGCGGGAGGGCAGCGTCTTCCGAGCAGTACTTC.

This clonotype was seen ten or more times. This rearrangement joins TRBV11-2 to TRBJ2-3, with a tentative D call TRBD2 (5 bases). This CDR3 contains 16 residues. V was trimmed by 5 bases and J by 0 bases, leaving 15 bases between them. The germline gives CDR1 SGHAT, CDR2 FQNNGV. The CDR3 sequence is CASSERGPPSTDTQYF. The CDR3 bases are TGTGCCAGCAGCGAAAGAGGGCCCCCTAGCACAGATACGCAGTATTTT.

This chain connects TRBV7-9 to TRBJ2-1; 8 bases align to TRBD2. CDR1 is SEHNR and CDR2 is FQNEAQ in the germline V gene (reference sequence). The trim removed 7 bases at V and 5 bases at J, leaving 7 bases unmatched. The CDR3 runs to 14 residues. CDR3 protein: CASTWRGADNEQFF. CDR3 nucleotide sequence: TGTGCCAGCACTTGGCGGGGGGCGGACAATGAGCAGTTCTTC.

This clonotype was recorded many times. The rearrangement joins TRBV6-2 or TRBV6-3 to TRBJ2-5, with D maybe TRBD1 (6 bases). CDR3 length: 15 residues. Trimming stripped 6 bases from V and 5 bases from J, with 19 bases between. Germline CDR1 is MNHEY and CDR2 is SVGEGT. The CDR3 sequence: CASSEQQGRGETQYF. Here the CDR3 DNA reads TGTGCCAGCAGCGAACAACAGGGCCGCGGGGAGACCCAGTACTTC.

V is TRBV11-2 and J is TRBJ2-1; 13 bases are shared with TRBD2. The V segment lost 0 bases and the J segment 4 bases; nucleotides outside the gene matches: 3. The germline V gene encodes CDR1 SGHAT and CDR2 FQNNGV. The CDR3 is 17 amino acids. Here the CDR3 DNA reads TGTGCCAGCAGCTTAGACGGGACTAGCGGGGATTACAATGAGCAGTTCTTC. Protein sequence: CASSLDGTSGDYNEQFF.

This chain connects TRBV4-2 to TRBJ1-3; tentatively, D is TRBD1 (6 bases). Trimming removed 0 bases from V and 4 bases from J, with 10 bases in between. CDR1 is LGHNA, CDR2 YNFKEQ, per germline. The CDR3 contains 15 residues. Here the CDR3 DNA reads TGTGCCAGCAGCCAAGACGGGGGCTTGGGAAACACCATATATTTT. Translating gives CASSQDGGLGNTIYF.

This clonotype showed up many times. The chain has TRBV6-5 and TRBJ2-2, with 12 nucleotides matching TRBD2. The CDR3 consists of 19 residues. V shed 2 bases, J shed 6 bases, and the junction held 13 bases outside the gene matches. Germline CDR1 MNHEY, CDR2 SVGAGI. This chain's CDR3 is CASSYPGLAGPRGAGELFF. As DNA, the CDR3 is TGTGCCAGCAGTTACCCTGGACTAGCGGGGCCTCGGGGGGCCGGGGAGCTGTTTTTT.

The chain couples TRBV5-4 to TRBJ2-5; tentatively, D is TRBD2 (6 bases). The germline V and J ends were trimmed by 2 bases and 0 bases, with 14 bases remaining between them. The germline gives CDR1 SGHNT, CDR2 YYREEE (reference sequence). This CDR3 comprises 16 residues. The CDR3 region is CASSFLGLTYQETQYF. CDR3 nucleotide sequence: TGTGCCAGCAGCTTTTTGGGACTCACCTACCAAGAGACCCAGTACTTC. Variable domain in full (rest from reference TRBV5-4 and TRBJ2-5): ETGVTQSPTHLIKTRGQQVTLRCSSQSGHNTVSWYQQALGQGPQFIFQYYREEENGRGNFPPRFSGLQFPNYSSELNVNALELDDSALYLCASSFLGLTYQETQYFGPGTRLLVL.

This clonotype has at least ten counts. The chain is built from TRBV11-2 and TRBJ2-5; D uncertain. Germline loops: CDR1 SGHAT, CDR2 FQNNGV. Trimming left V 5 bases short and J 2 bases short, with 15 bases between. This CDR3 spans 15 amino acids. The CDR3 bases are TGTGCCAGCAGCAAAAGGGTAGGGAAGCAAGAGACCCAGTACTTC. Residues: CASSKRVGKQETQYF.